One sample yielded the 17 T cell receptor beta chains listed below, sequenced in a study of cytomegalovirus exposure and HLA in healthy donors. Method: immunoSEQ multiplex PCR; TCRdb's copy keeps in-frame clones and lacks some. The data show 150,000 or so clones, 80% to 90% seen once. The sample consisted of PBMCs. These receptors all come from a woman under 30 in good health and CMV-seropositive.

This clone was counted a few times. This chain joins TRBV28 and TRBJ2-7; D is possibly TRBD2 (6 bases). Trimming pared 3 bases from V and 7 bases from J, leaving 16 bases between. This CDR3 region has 14 residues. Germline-derived CDR1 and CDR2 are MDHEN and SYDVKM. This CDR3 is CASSFLDGDLEQYF. As DNA, the CDR3 is TGTGCCAGCAGTTTCTTGGACGGGGACTTGGAGCAGTACTTC.

CDR3 sequence reads: CASRDRGLRYAFF. The CDR3 bases are TGTGCCAGCAGAGACAGGGGGCTAAGGTATGCTTTCTTT. The chain uses TRBV28 and TRBJ1-1, with TRBD1 matching over 10 bases. V was clipped by 6 bases and J by 11 bases; unmatched bases: 9. This CDR3 contains 13 residues. CDR1 is MDHEN, CDR2 SYDVKM, per germline.

V is TRBV5-8 and J is TRBJ1-5; a possible D gene is TRBD1 (5 bases). Germline V lookup: CDR1 SGHTS, CDR2 YDEGEE. The V and J ends lost 0 bases and 9 bases respectively, with 13 bases between them. This CDR3 is 14 amino acids long. The CDR3 coding sequence is TGTGCCAGCAGCTTGGTCCCCCCAACAGGGCCCCAGCATTTT. Encoded protein: CASSLVPPTGPQHF. Based on the CDR3 plus reference TRBV5-8 and TRBJ1-5, the full variable domain is EAGVTQSPTHLIKTRGQQATLRCSPISGHTSVYWYQQALGLGLQFLLWYDEGEERNRGNFPPRFSGRQFPNYSSELNVNALELEDSALYLCASSLVPPTGPQHFGDGTRLSIL.

The CDR3 DNA reads as TGTGCCAGCCTCCGGGGGGCGGGTCAAGAGACCCAGTACTTC. Protein sequence: CASLRGAGQETQYF. The rearrangement joins TRBV7-9 to TRBJ2-5; D is possibly TRBD2 (7 bases). Germline CDR1 is SEHNR and CDR2 is FQNEAQ (reference sequence). The CDR3 sequence is 14 residues long. The V end lost 8 bases, the J end lost 2 bases, and 15 bases lay between the germline ends.

This clone came up once. The rearrangement uses TRBV28 and TRBJ2-5; possibly TRBD2 for D (6 bases). The germline CDR1 and CDR2 sequences are MDHEN and SYDVKM. V was pared by 7 bases and J by 4 bases, with 19 bases between. The CDR3 loop spans 15 amino acids. Written as DNA, the CDR3 is TGTGCCAGCACCCTGGGGGGTGCGGGGCGAGAGACCCAGTACTTC. Translating it yields CASTLGGAGRETQYF. The full variable domain, with the rest looked up from reference TRBV28 and TRBJ2-5, is DVKVTQSSRYLVKRTGEKVFLECVQDMDHENMFWYRQDPGLGLRLIYFSYDVKMKEKGDIPEGYSVSREKKERFSLILESASTNQTSMYLCASTLGGAGRETQYFGPGTRLLVL.

The chain uses TRBV5-1 and TRBJ1-6, with 7 bases fitting TRBD1. Germline trimming cut 0 bases from V and 3 bases from J; bases unmatched to any gene: 3. Germline CDR1 is SGHRS and CDR2 is YFSETQ. The CDR3 sequence is 16 residues long. CDR3 protein: CASSLAGTDYNSPLHF. CDR3 bases: TGCGCCAGCAGCTTGGCCGGGACAGACTATAATTCACCCCTCCACTTT. The complete variable domain, with remaining parts taken from reference TRBV5-1 and TRBJ1-6, reads KAGVTQTPRYLIKTRGQQVTLSCSPISGHRSVSWYQQTPGQGLQFLFEYFSETQRNKGNFPGRFSGRQFSNSRSEMNVSTLELGDSALYLCASSLAGTDYNSPLHFGNGTRLTVT.

The V and J genes are TRBV5-1 and TRBJ1-4, with D possibly TRBD1 on 5 matching bases. The CDR3 has 15 residues. V lost 0 bases, J lost 7 bases, and 13 bases lay in between. Germline CDR1 is SGHRS and CDR2 is YFSETQ. The CDR3 bases are TGCGCCAGCAGCTTGGCCGGGGGTACAGGTGAAAAACTGTTTTTT. It specifies CASSLAGGTGEKLFF.

The J gene is TRBJ1-2, the V gene TRBV28, with TRBD1 matching 9 bases. V shed 6 bases and J 1 base; nucleotides not matched to a gene: 9. The CDR3 contains 16 residues. Germline V CDR1 and CDR2: MDHEN, SYDVKM. CDR3 nucleotide sequence: TGTGCCAGCAGGGCTTTACAGGGGGCGGGTAACTATGGCTACACCTTC. Translating it yields CASRALQGAGNYGYTF.

The CDR3 sequence: CATSRDARGNQPQHF. The CDR3 DNA reads TGTGCCACCAGCAGAGATGCGAGGGGCAATCAGCCCCAGCATTTT. The chain uses TRBV15 and TRBJ1-5; D gene unclear. With 0 bases removed from V and 2 bases from J, the gap between germline ends came to 8 bases. This CDR3 contains 15 residues. Per germline, CDR1 LNHNV and CDR2 YYDKDF (reference sequence).

The chain has TRBV6-6 and TRBJ1-5, with TRBD1 identical over 7 bases. Unmatched junction bases numbered 8, after V lost 6 bases and J lost 0 bases. CDR3 length: 16 amino acids. Germline V lookup: CDR1 MNHNY, CDR2 SVGAGI (reference sequence). CDR3 nucleotide sequence: TGTGCCAGCAGCCCCACAGGGGACCTTAGCAATCAGCCCCAGCATTTT. It codes for CASSPTGDLSNQPQHF.

This chain links TRBV13 with TRBJ1-1; maybe TRBD1 (5 bases). The CDR3 length is 15 residues. Trimming took 0 bases from V and 0 from J, leaving 8 bases between them. Germline CDR1 and CDR2: PRHDT and FYEKMQ (reference sequence). This CDR3 is CASSLGAGLNTEAFF. The CDR3 DNA reads TGTGCCAGCAGCTTAGGGGCAGGGCTGAACACTGAAGCTTTCTTT.

The count of this clone is one. The CDR3 reads CAVLQGQGGYTF. For the CDR3, the DNA is TGTGCAGTCCTCCAGGGTCAGGGTGGCTACACCTTC. V gene TRBV28 combines with J gene TRBJ1-2, with a tentative D call TRBD1 (5 bases). Per the germline V gene, CDR1 is MDHEN and CDR2 is SYDVKM. This CDR3 contains 12 residues.

The genes are TRBV28 and TRBJ2-1; maybe TRBD2 (6 bases). The CDR3 has 17 amino acids. V was clipped by 5 bases and J by 8 bases, with 25 bases between them. Per germline, CDR1 MDHEN and CDR2 SYDVKM. In DNA, the CDR3 is TGTGCCAGCAGTCAAACCCTAATAAGCAAAGGAGGGGATGAGCAGTTCTTC. Translating it yields CASSQTLISKGGDEQFF.

The chain uses TRBV5-1 and TRBJ1-6, with 7 nucleotides matching TRBD1. The germline CDR1 and CDR2 sequences are SGHRS and YFSETQ. CDR3 length: 15 amino acids. Unmatched junction bases numbered 5, after V lost 0 bases and J lost 8 bases. The CDR3 DNA follows: TGCGCCAGCAGCTTGGACAGGGGCGGTTATTCACCCCTCCACTTT. Its protein product is CASSLDRGGYSPLHF.

The chain is built from TRBV19 and TRBJ1-3; 8 bases are a match to TRBD1. Losses at the gene ends were 3 bases for V and 0 bases for J; bases not matched to a gene: 4. This CDR3 spans 16 amino acids. Germline CDR1 and CDR2: LNHDA and SQIVND (reference sequence). CDR3 bases: TGTGCCAGTAGTATGACAGGGGCCTACTCTGGAAACACCATATATTTT. Translation: CASSMTGAYSGNTIYF.

The chain is built from TRBV9 and TRBJ1-1; 7 bases are shared with TRBD1. The V segment lost 3 bases and the J segment 3 bases; nucleotides outside the gene matches: 8. Per the germline V gene, CDR1 is SGDLS and CDR2 is YYNGEE. The length of the CDR3 is 15 residues. The CDR3: CASSERGQGDTEAFF. The CDR3, as DNA: TGTGCCAGCAGCGAGAGGGGGCAGGGGGACACTGAAGCTTTCTTT.

This chain links TRBV6-5 with TRBJ1-6; D is possibly TRBD1 (5 bases). The CDR3 consists of 15 residues. The ends were cut back, 7 bases at V and 8 bases at J, with 18 bases in the middle. The germline CDR1 and CDR2 sequences are MNHEY and SVGAGI. The CDR3 bases are TGTGCCAGCAACCGCAGGGCCGGGGGGGATTCACCCCTCCACTTT. Its protein product is CASNRRAGGDSPLHF.